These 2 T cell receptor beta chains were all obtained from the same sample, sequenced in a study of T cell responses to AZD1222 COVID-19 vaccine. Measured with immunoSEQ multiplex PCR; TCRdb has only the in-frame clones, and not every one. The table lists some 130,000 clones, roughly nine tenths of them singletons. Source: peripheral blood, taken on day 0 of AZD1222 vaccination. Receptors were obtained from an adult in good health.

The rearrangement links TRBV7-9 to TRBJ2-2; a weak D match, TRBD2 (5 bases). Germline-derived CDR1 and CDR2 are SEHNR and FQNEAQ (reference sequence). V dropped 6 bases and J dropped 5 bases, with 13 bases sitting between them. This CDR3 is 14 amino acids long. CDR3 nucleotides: TGTGCCAGCAGACCTTGGACGGGAACCGGGGAGCTGTTTTTT. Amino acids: CASRPWTGTGELFF. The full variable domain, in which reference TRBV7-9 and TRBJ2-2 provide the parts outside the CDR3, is DTGVSQNPRHKITKRGQNVTFRCDPISEHNRLYWYRQTLGQGPEFLTYFQNEAQLEKSRLLSDRFSAERPKGSFSTLEIQRTEQGDSAMYLCASRPWTGTGELFFGEGSRLTVL.

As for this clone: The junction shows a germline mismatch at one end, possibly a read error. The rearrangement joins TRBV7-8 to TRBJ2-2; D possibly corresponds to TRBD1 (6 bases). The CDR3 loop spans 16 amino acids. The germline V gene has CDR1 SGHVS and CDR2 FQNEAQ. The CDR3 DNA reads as TGTGCCAGCAGCTTTACGGGACACCCGAATACCGGGGAGCTGTTTTTT. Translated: CASSFTGHPNTGELFF.